This entry is about one T cell receptor (beta chain). The source of the sample is a study of OX40 agonist ivuxolimab in advanced cancers. Study as a whole: Patients received ivuxolimab, an agonistic anti-OX40 (CD134) antibody. The dose-escalation group included hepatocellular carcinoma, melanoma, renal cell carcinoma and head and neck cancer.

Libraries were prepared by immunoSEQ multiplex PCR; TCRdb keeps only in-frame clonotypes and omits some of them. Here the sample spans 75,000 to 90,000 clones, approximately 90% being singletons. Germline CDR1 is SGHTA and CDR2 is FQGNSA. The CDR3 contains 15 residues. V was clipped by 2 bases and J by 3 bases, with 10 bases between them. Baseline was the first blood sampling point, followed by cycle 4 day 1 and cycle 7 day 1. The genes are TRBV7-2 and TRBJ2-2; D is perhaps TRBD2 (7 bases). The TCR comes from an adult with an advanced solid tumor such as melanoma, head and neck, liver or kidney cancer. This specimen was CD4+ or CD8+ T cells sorted from blood, taken in a trial of the OX40 agonist ivuxolimab. In DNA, the CDR3 is TGTGCCAGCAGCTTATGGGAGGGGGACACCGGGGAGCTGTTTTTT. This codes for CASSLWEGDTGELFF.